These 28 T cell receptor beta chains share one sample of origin, sequenced in a study of T cell clonality in common variable immunodeficiency. This table comes from immunoSEQ multiplex PCR, and its TCRdb copy is limited to in-frame clones, with some not included. Observed in the sample are 60,000 to 75,000 clones, none of them singletons. Input material: peripheral blood mononuclear cells. These receptor sequences come from a person between 18 and 70 years old in good health.

This clone was counted ten times or more. The read finishes 3 residues shy of the CDR3 end, and the germline J gene is used to complete it. J is TRBJ2-3 and V is TRBV2; D may be TRBD2 (6 bases). There are 15 residues in the CDR3. Between the trimmed V and J ends, which lost 4 bases and 5 bases, there was a span of 16 bases. Germline V gives CDR1 SNHLY, CDR2 FYNNEI. CDR3 bases read: TGTGCCAGCAGTGGAAACGGGAGAAGGGGAGATACG. This gives the protein CASSGNGRRGDT. The entire CDR3 is CASSGNGRRGDTQYF. Complete variable domain (other parts from reference TRBV2 and TRBJ2-3): EPEVTQTPSHQVTQMGQEVILRCVPISNHLYFYWYRQILGQKVEFLVSFYNNEISEKSEIFDDQFSVERPDGSNFTLKIRSTKLEDSAMYFCASSGNGRRGDTQYFGPGTRLTVL.

In this sample, this clone turned up many times. The read terminates 3 residues before the CDR3 end, so the remaining end is supplied by the germline J gene. J is TRBJ2-2 and V is TRBV6-1, with D perhaps TRBD2 (5 bases). V was trimmed by 3 bases and J by 2 bases, leaving 10 bases between them. In germline, CDR1 is MNHNS, CDR2 SASEGT. The CDR3 spans 15 residues. The CDR3 bases that were read are TGTGCCAGCAGTGACCCTAGCTCTAACACCGGGGAG. This translates into CASSDPSSNTGE. The complete CDR3 sequence is CASSDPSSNTGELFF.

This clone was counted ten times or more. Sequencing ends 3 residues short of the CDR3 end; the germline J gene provides the rest. The rearrangement uses TRBV18 and TRBJ1-4, with 11 bases matching TRBD1. Germline CDR1 KGHSH, CDR2 LQKENI. The CDR3 extends over 16 amino acids. V shed 4 bases and J 3 bases; nucleotides not matched to a gene: 4. CDR3 DNA (partial): TGTGCCAGCTCACACGGACAGGGGGCGGCTAATGAAAAA. Its translation is CASSHGQGAANEK. In full, the CDR3 is CASSHGQGAANEKLFF. The full variable domain, completed using reference TRBV18 and TRBJ1-4, is NAGVMQNPRHLVRRRGQEARLRCSPMKGHSHVYWYRQLPEEGLKFMVYLQKENIIDESGMPKERFSAEFPKEGPSILRIQQVVRGDSAAYFCASSHGQGAANEKLFFGSGTQLSVL.

This clone was found many times. The read stops 3 residues short of the end of the CDR3; the missing end is completed from the germline J gene. V gene TRBV2 combines with J gene TRBJ2-1; 11 nucleotides align to TRBD2. Trimming at V came to 6 bases and at J to 9 bases, leaving 10 bases not matched to a gene. The CDR3 has 15 amino acids. Per the germline V gene, CDR1 is SNHLY and CDR2 is FYNNEI. CDR3 DNA (partial): TGTGCCAGCAGGGTAACTAGCGGGAGTCACGGTGAG. Translated: CASRVTSGSHGE. The full CDR3 is CASRVTSGSHGEQFF.

This clone was observed many times. The read halts 3 residues ahead of the CDR3 end, with the missing end drawn from the germline J gene. This chain uses TRBV19 with TRBJ1-1; a possible D gene is TRBD1 (5 bases). The V end was cut by 2 bases, the J end by 3 bases, with 7 bases between. The CDR3 loop spans 13 amino acids. Germline V gene data show CDR1 as LNHDA and CDR2 as SQIVND (reference sequence). CDR3 DNA, as far as it was read: TGTGCCAGTAGTATACAGGGTTACACTGAA. Translation gives CASSIQGYTE. In full, the CDR3 reads CASSIQGYTEAFF.

There are many counts of this clone. The read finishes 3 residues shy of the CDR3 end, and the germline J gene is used to complete it. V gene TRBV7-2 combines with J gene TRBJ2-7, with D tentatively TRBD1 (6 bases). The V end lost 6 bases, the J end lost 3 bases, and 9 bases lay between the germline ends. Germline V gene sequence: CDR1 SGHTA, CDR2 FQGNSA. The CDR3 has 12 residues. CDR3 DNA (partial): TGTGCCAGCAGTAGAGGGGGCTACGAG. Protein sequence: CASSRGGYE. The CDR3 in its entirety is CASSRGGYEQYF. The full variable domain, with the rest looked up from reference TRBV7-2 and TRBJ2-7, is GAGVSQSPSNKVTEKGKDVELRCDPISGHTALYWYRQSLGQGLEFLIYFQGNSAPDKSGLPSDRFSAERTGGSVSTLTIQRTQQEDSAVYLCASSRGGYEQYFGPGTRLTVT.

This clone was counted ten times or more. The read finishes 3 residues shy of the CDR3 end, and the germline J gene is used to complete it. The rearrangement uses TRBV20-1 and TRBJ2-5, with D unresolved. The CDR3 covers 14 residues. Per germline, CDR1 DFQATT and CDR2 SNEGSKA (reference sequence). With 0 bases removed from V and 2 bases from J, the gap between germline ends came to 10 bases. Here the CDR3 reads CSARDLDTQETQYF. The DNA read from the CDR3 is TGCAGTGCTAGAGATCTTGACACTCAAGAGACC.

The table lists this clone with many counts. The CDR3 is cut off 3 residues early in the read; its end comes from the germline J gene. The rearrangement links TRBV30 to TRBJ2-5; D is unclear. V was cut by 0 bases and J by 4 bases, with 6 bases left in between. The germline CDR1 and CDR2 sequences are GTSNPN and SVGIG (reference sequence). The CDR3 runs 12 residues. This CDR3 reads CAWSVNGETQYF. Partial CDR3 DNA: TGTGCCTGGAGTGTAAACGGAGAGACC.

Many counts were recorded for this clone. The read finishes 3 residues shy of the CDR3 end, and the germline J gene is used to complete it. The gene calls are TRBV30 and TRBJ2-1, with 8 bases identical to TRBD2. This CDR3 is built from 15 residues. V shed 4 bases, J shed 0 bases, and the junction held 5 bases outside the gene matches. Germline-derived CDR1 and CDR2 are GTSNPN and SVGIG (reference sequence). CDR3 sequence reads: CAWTPLAASYNEQFF. CDR3 DNA (partial): TGTGCCTGGACCCCACTAGCGGCCTCCTACAATGAG. The full variable domain, rest sourced from reference TRBV30 and TRBJ2-1, is SQTIHQWPATLVQPVGSPLSLECTVEGTSNPNLYWYRQAAGRGLQLLFYSVGIGQISSEVPQNLSASRPQDRQFILSSKKLLLSDSGFYLCAWTPLAASYNEQFFGPGTRLTVL.

Comments on this clone: The read gets to within 3 residues of the CDR3 end, and the germline J gene fills in the rest. The chain has TRBV19 and TRBJ2-7; 7 bases line up with TRBD1. CDR1 LNHDA and CDR2 SQIVND come from the germline V gene (reference sequence). V gave up 3 bases and J gave up 2 bases; unmatched junction bases: 7. The CDR3 is made up of 15 amino acids. The sequenced part of the CDR3 DNA is TGTGCCAGTAGTATTCTCGCCGGGACAGCCTACGAG. Translation: CASSILAGTAYE. The CDR3, in full, reads CASSILAGTAYEQYF.

This clone showed up many times. The missing CDR3 end, 3 residues past where the read stops, is filled in from the germline J gene. The chain uses TRBV5-1 and TRBJ2-1; 9 bases fit TRBD1. The germline gives CDR1 SGHRS, CDR2 YFSETQ. The trim removed 4 bases at V and 2 bases at J, leaving 1 base unmatched. The CDR3 runs 14 residues. The CDR3 spells CASSHRGPYNEQFF. The CDR3 DNA, read in part, is TGCGCCAGCAGCCACAGGGGGCCCTACAATGAG.

At least ten counts were recorded for this clone. The CDR3 end lies 3 residues beyond the end of the read and is filled in from the germline J gene. The J gene is TRBJ1-1, the V gene TRBV4-2; TRBD1 agrees at 7 bases. With V trimmed by 0 bases and J by 0 bases, 1 base remained unmatched. The CDR3 has 15 amino acids. Germline lookup yields CDR1 LGHNA and CDR2 YNFKEQ. Incomplete CDR3 DNA: TGTGCCAGCAGCCAAGACAGGGGGATGAACACTGAA. Amino acid sequence: CASSQDRGMNTE. The entire CDR3 sequence reads CASSQDRGMNTEAFF.

In its sample, this clone was seen many times. The CDR3 DNA, read in part, is TGCGCCAGCAGCCAAGAAGGTAGCGGGAGTTGGGAGACC. It codes for CASSQEGSGSWET. The CDR3 reads in full as CASSQEGSGSWETQYF. The genes are TRBV4-1 and TRBJ2-5; 9 bases fit TRBD2. The read falls 3 residues short of the CDR3 end, and the missing part is taken from the germline J gene. Germline CDR1 MGHRA, CDR2 YSYEKL. This CDR3 region has 16 residues. V lost 0 bases, J lost 5 bases, and 7 bases stayed unmatched.

Ten or more counts support this clone. The observed sequence ends 3 residues before the CDR3 terminus, with the missing tail filled in from the germline J gene. The chain employs TRBV2 and TRBJ1-1; possible D gene TRBD1, 6 bases. With 3 bases removed from V and 5 bases from J, the gap between germline ends came to 10 bases. Germline CDR1 is SNHLY and CDR2 is FYNNEI. There are 13 residues in the CDR3. The CDR3 region is CASSEGGRTEAFF. Partial CDR3 DNA: TGTGCCAGCAGTGAGGGGGGGCGGACTGAA.

This clone was seen ten or more times. The CDR3 goes on 3 residues after the read ends, and that part is filled in from the germline J gene. V is TRBV2 and J is TRBJ2-4; a weak D match, TRBD2 (6 bases). This CDR3 contains 15 residues. CDR1 is SNHLY, CDR2 FYNNEI, per germline. The ends were cut back, 4 bases at V and 2 bases at J, with 12 bases in the middle. CDR3 in amino acids: CASSVGGISKNIQYF. Incomplete CDR3 DNA: TGTGCCAGCAGTGTGGGCGGGATCTCCAAAAACATT.

This clone was found many times. The read finishes 3 residues shy of the CDR3 end, and the germline J gene is used to complete it. The V gene is TRBV30, the J gene TRBJ2-3, with 10 bases matching TRBD2. Germline-derived CDR1 and CDR2 are GTSNPN and SVGIG (reference sequence). The trim removed 2 bases at V and 0 bases at J, leaving 2 bases unmatched. The CDR3 length is 15 residues. The part of the CDR3 DNA that was read is TGTGCCTGGAGTAGCGGGAGGGGAAGCACAGATACG. Protein sequence: CAWSSGRGSTDT. The full CDR3 protein reads CAWSSGRGSTDTQYF.

This clone was detected ten times or more. The read ends 3 residues before the CDR3 terminus; that terminus is restored from the germline J gene. This chain connects TRBV2 to TRBJ2-7; D gene uncertain. The length of the CDR3 is 13 residues. V dropped 2 bases and J dropped 3 bases, with 8 bases sitting between them. The germline V gene encodes CDR1 SNHLY and CDR2 FYNNEI. The CDR3 DNA, read in part, is TGTGCCAGCAGTGAAAGTCACTACTACGAG. This sequence encodes CASSESHYYE. The CDR3 in its entirety is CASSESHYYEQYF.

In its sample, this clone was seen many times. The CDR3 end lies 3 residues beyond the end of the read and is filled in from the germline J gene. The rearrangement links TRBV2 to TRBJ2-6; TRBD2 aligns across 8 bases. The CDR3 is 18 residues long. Unmatched junction bases numbered 11, after V lost 7 bases and J lost 0 bases. In germline, CDR1 is SNHLY, CDR2 FYNNEI. The covered CDR3 bases are TGTGCCAGCACCACGGGGGGGGACTGGTACTCTGGGGCCAACGTC. Encoded protein: CASTTGGDWYSGANV. The CDR3 as a whole reads CASTTGGDWYSGANVLTF.

This clone was seen many times. The read ends 3 residues before the CDR3 terminus; that terminus is restored from the germline J gene. The J gene is TRBJ1-6, the V gene TRBV20-1; TRBD1 agrees at 9 bases. Germline V gene lookup returns CDR1 DFQATT and CDR2 SNEGSKA (reference sequence). Trimming at V came to 4 bases and at J to 6 bases, leaving 4 bases not matched to a gene. The length of the CDR3 is 14 residues. CDR3 region: CSATQGAGNSPLHF. CDR3 DNA, as far as it was read: TGCAGTGCTACACAGGGGGCTGGTAATTCACCC.

This clone was observed many times. The read comes to an end 3 residues before the CDR3 does, leaving the germline J gene to fill in the end. V gene TRBV5-1 combines with J gene TRBJ2-1, with unresolved D. Germline-derived CDR1 and CDR2 are SGHRS and YFSETQ. Trimming took off 0 bases at V and 5 bases at J, with 6 bases between the two ends. This CDR3 is built from 13 residues. Incomplete CDR3 DNA: TGCGCCAGCAGCTTGGTGGCAGACAATGAG. Encoded protein: CASSLVADNE. The whole CDR3 is CASSLVADNEQFF. Full variable domain (outside the CDR3, taken from reference TRBV5-1 and TRBJ2-1): KAGVTQTPRYLIKTRGQQVTLSCSPISGHRSVSWYQQTPGQGLQFLFEYFSETQRNKGNFPGRFSGRQFSNSRSEMNVSTLELGDSALYLCASSLVADNEQFFGPGTRLTVL.

The table lists this clone with many counts. With the read ending 3 residues before the CDR3 end, the germline J gene is used to fill in that end. The J gene is TRBJ2-5, the V gene TRBV28, with 11 bases fitting TRBD2. The CDR3 extends over 16 amino acids. V trimming: 3 bases; J trimming: 6 bases; junction bases outside the gene matches: 9. Germline V gives CDR1 MDHEN, CDR2 SYDVKM. The CDR3 is CASSFGSTSGRQTQYF. CDR3 DNA, as far as it was read: TGTGCCAGCAGTTTTGGGTCAACTAGCGGGAGACAGACC.

This clone was counted many times. The read ends 3 residues shy of where the CDR3 ends; the end is completed using the germline J gene. The genes are TRBV30 and TRBJ2-2; 11 bases map to TRBD2. The CDR3 is made up of 16 amino acids. Losses at the gene ends were 3 bases for V and 0 bases for J; bases not matched to a gene: 3. Germline V gene sequence: CDR1 GTSNPN, CDR2 SVGIG (reference sequence). CDR3 sequence reads: CAWSLTSGTNTGELFF. The CDR3 DNA, read in part, is TGTGCCTGGAGCCTGACTAGCGGGACGAACACCGGGGAG.

With regard to this clone: The read halts 3 residues ahead of the CDR3 end, with the missing end drawn from the germline J gene. The chain is built from TRBV11-2 and TRBJ2-7, with D possibly being TRBD1 (5 bases). This CDR3 has 13 residues. V gave up 6 bases and J gave up 5 bases, with 14 bases separating them. From germline, CDR1 is SGHAT and CDR2 FQNNGV. The DNA read from the CDR3 is TGTGCCAGCAGAAATACTCCCAGGGACGAG. It yields the protein CASRNTPRDE. From start to end, the CDR3 is CASRNTPRDEQYF.

In this sample, this clone turned up many times. The CDR3 here is CASSEGQGVKKGTEAFF. The DNA read from the CDR3 is TGTGCCAGCAGTGAAGGGCAGGGGGTTAAGAAGGGGACTGAA. V is TRBV2 and J is TRBJ1-1; 7 positions agree with TRBD1. Read sequence stops 3 residues before the CDR3 end, and the germline J gene provides the missing end. From germline, CDR1 is SNHLY and CDR2 FYNNEI. V trimming: 1 base; J trimming: 5 bases; junction bases outside the gene matches: 13. This CDR3 is 17 amino acids long. Together with reference TRBV2 and TRBJ1-1, the CDR3 gives the full variable domain: EPEVTQTPSHQVTQMGQEVILRCVPISNHLYFYWYRQILGQKVEFLVSFYNNEISEKSEIFDDQFSVERPDGSNFTLKIRSTKLEDSAMYFCASSEGQGVKKGTEAFFGQGTRLTVV.

This clone was counted between two and nine times. Other DNA sequences in the same sample also yield this CDR3. The CDR3 reads CSARDQRGFSSPLHF. The DNA read from the CDR3 is TGCAGTGCTAGAGACCAACGGGGTTTTTCTTCACCC. This chain connects TRBV20-1 to TRBJ1-6; no definite D call. The CDR3 is cut off 3 residues early in the read; its end comes from the germline J gene. Germline-derived CDR1 and CDR2 are DFQATT and SNEGSKA (reference sequence). The CDR3 is made up of 15 amino acids. The V gene lost 0 bases and the J gene lost 9 bases, with 15 bases spanning the gap.

In this sample, this clone turned up many times. The CDR3 extends 3 residues past the end of the read, so its final part is completed from the germline J gene. The rearrangement joins TRBV13 to TRBJ2-7, with 10 bases fitting TRBD2. Trimming cost V 5 bases and J 5 bases; bases outside gene matches: 9. The CDR3 consists of 15 residues. The germline V gene has CDR1 PRHDT and CDR2 FYEKMQ (reference sequence). Here the CDR3 reads CASSPPGLASNEQYF. Incomplete CDR3 DNA: TGTGCCAGCAGCCCCCCGGGACTAGCGTCAAACGAG.

This clone was counted at least ten times. The read gets to within 3 residues of the CDR3 end, and the germline J gene fills in the rest. V usage is TRBV28 and J usage is TRBJ2-7; 8 positions match TRBD2. CDR1 is MDHEN and CDR2 is SYDVKM in the germline V gene. This CDR3 spans 17 amino acids. V gave up 1 base and J gave up 0 bases; unmatched junction bases: 8. The DNA read from the CDR3 is TGTGCCAGCAGTTTATCCCCAAGCGGGAGAAGCTCCTACGAG. It is translated as CASSLSPSGRSSYE. The whole CDR3 protein reads CASSLSPSGRSSYEQYF.

This clone was detected ten times or more. The read stops 3 residues short of the end of the CDR3; the missing end is completed from the germline J gene. V is TRBV14 and J is TRBJ2-1; 11 bases are a match to TRBD2. Germline values: CDR1 SGHDN, CDR2 FVKESK. The V and J ends lost 1 base and 1 base, in that order; junction bases with no gene match: 9. The CDR3 length is 19 residues. The CDR3 loop reads CASSQVPQTSGRSYNEQFF. CDR3 DNA (partial): TGTGCCAGCAGCCAAGTCCCTCAAACTAGCGGGAGATCCTACAATGAG.